The T cell receptor (beta chain) described here comes from a study of T-cell reconstitution after alpha-beta-depleted transplantation in children. CDR3 length equals 14 residues. The V and J ends lost 5 bases and 6 bases, in that order; junction bases with no gene match: 4. Germline V gene lookup returns CDR1 SNHLY and CDR2 FYNNEI. The TCRbeta library was prepared with unique molecular identifiers. TCRdb redid the calling of the PCR reads with MiXCR, one entry per CDR3 protein. The sample consists of about 980,000 distinct CDR3 sequences, 25% to 30% of them appearing once. On this clonotype: Its antigen is unknown.

Study-wide findings and caveats: There were reportedly several hundred expanded graft clones from which alpha-beta T cells came about two months after transplant. Newly produced T cells mostly accounted for T-cell counts and diversity one year post-transplant.

The sequence derives from a boy under two years old who had a stem cell transplant for SCID, so the T cells may come from the graft donor. The sample consisted of PBMCs, mostly from graft donor cells, taken 360 days after TCRalphabeta/CD19-depleted stem cell transplant. This chain links TRBV2 with TRBJ2-3; 11 bases are a match to TRBD1. The CDR3 DNA reads TGTGCCAGCAGTCGGACAGGGGGCAGGGATACGCAGTATTTT. This gives the protein CASSRTGGRDTQYF.